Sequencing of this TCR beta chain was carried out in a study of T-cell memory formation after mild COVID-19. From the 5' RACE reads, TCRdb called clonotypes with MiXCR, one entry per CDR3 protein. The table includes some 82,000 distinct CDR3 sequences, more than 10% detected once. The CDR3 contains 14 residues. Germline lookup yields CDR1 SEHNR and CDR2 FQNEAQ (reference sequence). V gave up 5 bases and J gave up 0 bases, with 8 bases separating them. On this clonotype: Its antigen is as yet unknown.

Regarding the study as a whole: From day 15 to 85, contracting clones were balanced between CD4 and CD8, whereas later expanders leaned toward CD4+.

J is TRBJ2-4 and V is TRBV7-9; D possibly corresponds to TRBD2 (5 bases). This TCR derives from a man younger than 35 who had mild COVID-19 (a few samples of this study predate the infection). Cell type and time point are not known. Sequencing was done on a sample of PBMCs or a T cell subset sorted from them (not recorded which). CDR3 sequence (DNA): TGTGCCAGCAGCGGAGGTTTAGCCAAAAACATTCAGTACTTC. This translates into CASSGGLAKNIQYF.